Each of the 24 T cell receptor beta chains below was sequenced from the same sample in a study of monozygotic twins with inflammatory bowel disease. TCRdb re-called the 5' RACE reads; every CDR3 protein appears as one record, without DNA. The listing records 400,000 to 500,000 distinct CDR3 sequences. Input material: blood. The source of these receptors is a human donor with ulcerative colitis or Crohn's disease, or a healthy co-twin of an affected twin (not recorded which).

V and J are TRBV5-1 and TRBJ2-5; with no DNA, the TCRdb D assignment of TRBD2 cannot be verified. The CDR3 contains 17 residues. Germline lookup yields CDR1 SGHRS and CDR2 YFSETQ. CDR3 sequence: CASSLSPSGRWAETQYF.

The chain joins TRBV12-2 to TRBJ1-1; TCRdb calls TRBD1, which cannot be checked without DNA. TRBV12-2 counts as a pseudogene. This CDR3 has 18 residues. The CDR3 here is CASRPYRRGQGDSGEAFF.

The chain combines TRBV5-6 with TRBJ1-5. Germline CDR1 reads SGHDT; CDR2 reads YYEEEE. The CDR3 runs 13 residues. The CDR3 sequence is CASSFGHYQPQHF.

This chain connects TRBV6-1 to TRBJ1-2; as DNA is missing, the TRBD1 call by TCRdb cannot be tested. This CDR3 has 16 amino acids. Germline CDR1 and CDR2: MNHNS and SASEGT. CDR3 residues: CASRPTLSGTGYGYTF.

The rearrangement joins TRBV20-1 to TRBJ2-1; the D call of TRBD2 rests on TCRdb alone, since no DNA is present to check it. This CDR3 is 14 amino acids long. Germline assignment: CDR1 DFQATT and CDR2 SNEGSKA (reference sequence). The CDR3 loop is CSALDSGTLDEQFF.

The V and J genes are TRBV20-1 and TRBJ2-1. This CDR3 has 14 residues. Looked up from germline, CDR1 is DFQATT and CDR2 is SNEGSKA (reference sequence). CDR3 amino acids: CSARDLGQVHEQFF.

CDR3 loop: CASSSGFADTQYF. The chain combines TRBV5-5 with TRBJ2-3. The germline gives CDR1 SGHKS, CDR2 YYEKEE (reference sequence). The CDR3 has 13 amino acids.

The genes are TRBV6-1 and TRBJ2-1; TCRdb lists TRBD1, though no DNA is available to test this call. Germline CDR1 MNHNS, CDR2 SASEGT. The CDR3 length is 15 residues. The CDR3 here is CASRADRGPWGEQFF.

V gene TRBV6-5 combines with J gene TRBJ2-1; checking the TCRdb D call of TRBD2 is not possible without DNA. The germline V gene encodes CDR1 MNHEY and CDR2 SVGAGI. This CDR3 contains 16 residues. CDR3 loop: CASSYEGSSSYNEQFF.

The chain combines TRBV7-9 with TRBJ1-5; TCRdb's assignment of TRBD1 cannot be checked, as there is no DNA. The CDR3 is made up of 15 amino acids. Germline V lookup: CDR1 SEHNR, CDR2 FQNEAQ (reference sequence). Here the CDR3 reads CASSAMGGSNQPQHF.

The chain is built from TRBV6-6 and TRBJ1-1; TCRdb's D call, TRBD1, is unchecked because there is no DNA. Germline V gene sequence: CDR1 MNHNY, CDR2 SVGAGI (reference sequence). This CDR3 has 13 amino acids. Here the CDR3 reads CASSKTPGAEAFF.

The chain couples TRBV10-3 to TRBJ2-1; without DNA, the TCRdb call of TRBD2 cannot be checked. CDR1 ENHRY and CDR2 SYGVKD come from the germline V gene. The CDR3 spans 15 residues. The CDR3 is CAIRGTSGPYNEQFF.

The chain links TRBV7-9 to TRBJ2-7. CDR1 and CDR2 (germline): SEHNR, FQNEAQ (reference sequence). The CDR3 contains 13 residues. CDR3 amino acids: CASSFGRSNEQYF.

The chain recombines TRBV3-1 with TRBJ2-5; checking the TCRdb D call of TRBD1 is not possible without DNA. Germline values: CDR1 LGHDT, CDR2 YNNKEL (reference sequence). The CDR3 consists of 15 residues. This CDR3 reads CASSQGPTGRETQYF.

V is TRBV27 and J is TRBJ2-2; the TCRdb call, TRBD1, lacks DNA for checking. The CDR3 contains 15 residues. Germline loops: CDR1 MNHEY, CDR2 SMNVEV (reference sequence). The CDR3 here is CASSSTGGLTGELFF.

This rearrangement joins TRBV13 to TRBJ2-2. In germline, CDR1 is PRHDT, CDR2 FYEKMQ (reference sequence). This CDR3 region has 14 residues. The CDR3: CASSLGLVTGELFF.

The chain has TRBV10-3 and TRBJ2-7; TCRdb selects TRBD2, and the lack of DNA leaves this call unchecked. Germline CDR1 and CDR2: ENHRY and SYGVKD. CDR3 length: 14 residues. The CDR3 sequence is CAIRGLAGVGEQYF.

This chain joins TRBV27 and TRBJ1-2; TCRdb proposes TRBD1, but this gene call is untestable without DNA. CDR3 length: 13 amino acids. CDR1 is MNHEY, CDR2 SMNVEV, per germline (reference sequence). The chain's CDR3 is CASSLTGLHGYTF.

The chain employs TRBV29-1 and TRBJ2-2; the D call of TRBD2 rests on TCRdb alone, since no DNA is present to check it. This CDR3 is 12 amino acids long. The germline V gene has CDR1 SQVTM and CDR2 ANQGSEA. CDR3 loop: CSVEGGTGELFF.

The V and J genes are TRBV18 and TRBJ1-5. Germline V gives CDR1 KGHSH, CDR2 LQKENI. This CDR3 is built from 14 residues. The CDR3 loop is CASSAGGRNQPQHF.

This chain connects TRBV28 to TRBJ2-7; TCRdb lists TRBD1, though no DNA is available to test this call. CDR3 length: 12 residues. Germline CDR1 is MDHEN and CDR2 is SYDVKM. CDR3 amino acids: CATSQGAYEQYF.

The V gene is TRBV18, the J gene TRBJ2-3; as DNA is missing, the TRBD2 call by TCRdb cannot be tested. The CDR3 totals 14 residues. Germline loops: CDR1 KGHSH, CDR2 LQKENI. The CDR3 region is CASSPKVRVDTQYF.

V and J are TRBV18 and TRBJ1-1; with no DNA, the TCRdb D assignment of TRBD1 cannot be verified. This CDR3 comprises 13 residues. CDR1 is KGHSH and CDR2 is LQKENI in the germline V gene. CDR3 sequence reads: CASSLRQYTEAFF.

CDR3 protein: CASSPEGAKPGGYTF. This chain connects TRBV7-9 to TRBJ1-2; TCRdb outputs TRBD1, but without DNA this stays unchecked. The CDR3 has 15 amino acids. Germline CDR1 reads SEHNR; CDR2 reads FQNEAQ (reference sequence).